There are a few counts of the clone carrying this TCR beta chain. TCRdb keeps only in-frame clones here, not all; method: immunoSEQ multiplex PCR. The repertoire holds around 87,000 clones, with 70% to 90% as singletons. The data were taken from a study of blood T cell repertoires in COVID-19. At the level of the study: Samples came from the United States, Italy and Spain, spanning acute and convalescent COVID-19.

V lost 4 bases and J lost 11; bases outside the gene matches: 10. CDR1 SQVTM and CDR2 ANQGSEA come from the germline V gene. The CDR3 is 12 residues long. V is TRBV29-1 and J is TRBJ1-2, with TRBD1 identical over 7 bases. This receptor was obtained from a man between 50 and 59 years old with acute or convalescent COVID-19. Sequenced material: peripheral blood. The CDR3 reads CSVVLRQGVYTF. CDR3 nucleotides: TGCAGCGTTGTCCTGAGACAGGGAGTGTACACCTTC.